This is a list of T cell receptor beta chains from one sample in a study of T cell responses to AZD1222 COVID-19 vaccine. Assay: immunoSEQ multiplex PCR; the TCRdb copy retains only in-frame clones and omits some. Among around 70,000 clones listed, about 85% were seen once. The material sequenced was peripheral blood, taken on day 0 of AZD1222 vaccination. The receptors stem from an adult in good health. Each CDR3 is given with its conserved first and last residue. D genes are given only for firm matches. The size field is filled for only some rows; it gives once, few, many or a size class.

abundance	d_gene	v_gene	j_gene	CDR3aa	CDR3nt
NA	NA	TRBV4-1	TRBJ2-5	CASSQELSVFRGETQYF	TGCGCCAGCAGCCAAGAGCTTTCGGTTTTTCGGGGGGAGACCCAGTACTTC
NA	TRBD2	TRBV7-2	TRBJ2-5	CASSYRLAQETQYF	TGTGCCAGCAGCTACCGACTAGCCCAAGAGACCCAGTACTTC
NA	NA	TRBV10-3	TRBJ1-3	CAINPGHSGNTIYF	TGTGCCATCAATCCAGGTCATTCTGGAAACACCATATATTTT
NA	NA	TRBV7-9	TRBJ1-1	CASSLAVGVNTEAFF	TGTGCCAGCAGCTTAGCCGTGGGGGTAAACACTGAAGCTTTCTTT
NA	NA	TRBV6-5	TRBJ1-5	CASRVEGSNQPQHF	TGTGCCAGCAGGGTAGAGGGGAGCAATCAGCCCCAGCATTTT
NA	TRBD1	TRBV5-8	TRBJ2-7	CASSLRRTGIYEQYF	TGTGCCAGCAGCCTCCGCCGGACAGGGATCTACGAGCAGTACTTC
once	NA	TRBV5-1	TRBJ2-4	CASSLDRINIQYF	TGCGCCAGCAGCTTGGACAGGATAAACATTCAGTACTTC
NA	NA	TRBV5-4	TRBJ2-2	CASSRGLISGQGGELFF	TGTGCCAGCAGCCGGGGTCTTATAAGCGGCCAAGGCGGGGAGCTGTTTTTT
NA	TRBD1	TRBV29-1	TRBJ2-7	CSVGGQGNNEQYF	TGCAGCGTTGGGGGACAGGGGAATAACGAGCAGTACTTC
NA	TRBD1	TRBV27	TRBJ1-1	CASSLGTGGNTEAFF	TGTGCCAGCAGCCTAGGGACAGGGGGCAACACTGAAGCTTTCTTT
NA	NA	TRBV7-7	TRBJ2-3	CASSFGGSTDTQYF	TGTGCTAGCAGCTTTGGGGGGAGCACAGATACGCAGTATTTT
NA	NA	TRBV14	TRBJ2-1	CASSGFRYNEQFF	TGTGCCAGCAGCGGGTTTCGTTACAATGAGCAGTTCTTC
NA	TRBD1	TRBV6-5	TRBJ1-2	CAAQGVYGYTF	TGTGCCGCTCAGGGGGTGTATGGCTACACCTTC
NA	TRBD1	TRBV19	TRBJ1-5	CASSIGQGGYQPQHF	TGTGCCAGTAGTATCGGACAGGGGGGGTATCAGCCCCAGCATTTT